This passage covers 11 T cell receptor beta chains from one sample sequenced in a study of cytomegalovirus exposure and HLA in healthy donors. 13 Jbeta primers and 60 Vbeta primers were used for the PCR. The assay was immunoSEQ multiplex PCR, and TCRdb's table has in-frame clones only and misses some. In the table there are about 82,000 clones, around 85% of which are singletons. Sequenced sample: PBMCs. These receptors originate from a human donor in good health.

The rearrangement links TRBV7-9 to TRBJ1-1; possible D gene TRBD1, 6 bases. Germline CDR1 is SEHNR and CDR2 is FQNEAQ (reference sequence). With 6 bases removed from V and 4 bases from J, the gap between germline ends came to 18 bases. There are 15 residues in the CDR3. CDR3 coding DNA: TGTGCCAGCAGGGCCGGTTTAGGCAGGGGCACTGAAGCTTTCTTT. Its translation is CASRAGLGRGTEAFF.

The chain joins TRBV6-5 to TRBJ2-1; 8 bases are shared with TRBD2. Germline V gene sequence: CDR1 MNHEY, CDR2 SVGAGI. Trimming at V came to 2 bases and at J to 5 bases, leaving 8 bases not matched to a gene. The CDR3 is 16 residues long. The CDR3 nucleotides are TGTGCCAGCAGTTACCCCCCCGGGGGGGACGACAATGAGCAGTTCTTC. Amino acid sequence: CASSYPPGGDDNEQFF.

The CDR3 DNA is TGTGCCAGCAGTGTCGACTCAACCGATGGCTACACCTTC. Protein: CASSVDSTDGYTF. V is TRBV2 and J is TRBJ1-2; D unresolved. Deletions cut 4 bases from V and 6 bases from J, with 12 bases between. Germline V lookup: CDR1 SNHLY, CDR2 FYNNEI. The CDR3 length is 13 residues. Combining the CDR3 with reference TRBV2 and TRBJ1-2 gives the whole variable domain EPEVTQTPSHQVTQMGQEVILRCVPISNHLYFYWYRQILGQKVEFLVSFYNNEISEKSEIFDDQFSVERPDGSNFTLKIRSTKLEDSAMYFCASSVDSTDGYTFGSGTRLTVV.

V is TRBV7-9 and J is TRBJ1-2, with 7 bases matching TRBD1. V shed 4 bases and J 2 bases; nucleotides not matched to a gene: 10. Germline V gene data show CDR1 as SEHNR and CDR2 as FQNEAQ (reference sequence). This CDR3 spans 16 amino acids. CDR3 DNA sequence: TGTGCCAGCAGCTCTACCGGGACAGTTTTAAACTATGGCTACACCTTC. The encoded protein is CASSSTGTVLNYGYTF.

This sequence joins TRBV18 and TRBJ1-1; 9 positions agree with TRBD1. Germline CDR1 reads KGHSH; CDR2 reads LQKENI. J gave up 2 bases and V 2 bases, and 3 bases lay outside the gene matches. CDR3 size: 15 residues. CDR3: CASSPTGGANTEAFF. The CDR3 DNA sequence: TGTGCCAGCTCACCAACAGGGGGCGCCAACACTGAAGCTTTCTTT. The full variable domain, its missing parts supplied by reference TRBV18 and TRBJ1-1, is NAGVMQNPRHLVRRRGQEARLRCSPMKGHSHVYWYRQLPEEGLKFMVYLQKENIIDESGMPKERFSAEFPKEGPSILRIQQVVRGDSAAYFCASSPTGGANTEAFFGQGTRLTVV.

The chain combines TRBV30 with TRBJ2-6; 7 bases match TRBD1. Trimming at V came to 4 bases and at J to 0 bases, leaving 9 bases not matched to a gene. The CDR3 covers 17 residues. Germline lookup yields CDR1 GTSNPN and CDR2 SVGIG (reference sequence). The CDR3 here is CAWMGQISFSGANVLTF. The CDR3 DNA reads as TGTGCCTGGATGGGACAGATAAGTTTCTCTGGGGCCAACGTCCTGACTTTC.

V is TRBV4-1 and J is TRBJ2-1, with 10 bases lining up with TRBD2. CDR1 is MGHRA and CDR2 is YSYEKL in the germline V gene. The CDR3 spans 16 residues. V lost 4 bases to trimming and J lost 1 base; unmatched junction nucleotides: 4. In DNA, the CDR3 is TGCGCCAGCAGCCGCGGGACTAGCGCATCCTACAATGAGCAGTTCTTC. It specifies CASSRGTSASYNEQFF.

The chain employs TRBV10-2 and TRBJ2-1; 8 bases line up with TRBD1. This CDR3 spans 15 amino acids. The V gene's germline CDR1 is WSHSY and CDR2 SAAADI. The ends lost 4 bases at V and 0 bases at J; junction bases unmatched: 2. The DNA for the CDR3 is TGCGCCAGCAGTGGGACAGGGAGCTCCTACAATGAGCAGTTCTTC. Its translation: CASSGTGSSYNEQFF.

The CDR3 nucleotides are TGTGCCAGCAGCCTAAAGGGCTTACAGGTCGCCTCCTACGAGCAGTACTTC. Translating gives CASSLKGLQVASYEQYF. V usage is TRBV7-2 and J usage is TRBJ2-5; D is possibly TRBD1 (5 bases). The end of the DNA aligns better with TRBJ2-7, so the J call may be wrong. This CDR3 is 17 amino acids long. Per germline, CDR1 SGHTA and CDR2 FQGNSA.

The rearrangement links TRBV9 to TRBJ2-7; TRBD1 might be the D (6 bases). Per germline, CDR1 SGDLS and CDR2 YYNGEE. V shed 4 bases and J shed 2 bases, with 16 bases lying between them. This CDR3 is 15 amino acids long. DNA for the CDR3: TGTGCCAGCAGCCCAGCCGGGACATCTACCTACGAGCAGTACTTC. Translated, it gives CASSPAGTSTYEQYF.

The chain carries TRBV5-4 and TRBJ1-1, with TRBD1 matching 9 bases. The V gene end was trimmed by 5 bases and the J gene end by 3 bases; junction bases not matched to a gene: 8. This CDR3 spans 15 amino acids. Germline-derived CDR1 and CDR2 are SGHNT and YYREEE (reference sequence). CDR3 DNA sequence: TGTGCCAGCAGACAAAGACAGGGGGAGGACACTGAAGCTTTCTTT. This encodes CASRQRQGEDTEAFF. The full variable domain, with the rest looked up from reference TRBV5-4 and TRBJ1-1, is ETGVTQSPTHLIKTRGQQVTLRCSSQSGHNTVSWYQQALGQGPQFIFQYYREEENGRGNFPPRFSGLQFPNYSSELNVNALELDDSALYLCASRQRQGEDTEAFFGQGTRLTVV.